This TCR beta chain was captured in a study of blood T cell repertoires in COVID-19. Across the study: Samples representing acute and convalescent COVID-19 were sourced from the United States, Italy and Spain. The analysed material was cDNA or gDNA that came from T cells, B-cell-depleted T cells, or PBMCs.

The V segment lost 4 bases and the J segment 2 bases; nucleotides outside the gene matches: 3. The CDR3 has 14 residues. In germline, CDR1 is WSHSY, CDR2 SAAADI. As handled by the study authors: The authors estimated nucleated cell counts from reference gene primer amplification. Sequencing was performed with immunoSEQ multiplex PCR; in TCRdb, only in-frame clones are kept and a portion is missing. The V and J calls and clone size were taken over from that table, and D and trimming were inferred from the DNA. The repertoire holds almost 200,000 clones, with 86% as singletons. J is TRBJ1-2 and V is TRBV10-2; 8 bases are a match to TRBD1. This receptor was taken from a woman aged 70-85 years with acute or convalescent COVID-19. The sequencing input was peripheral blood. Here the CDR3 reads CASSARQGNYGYTF. The DNA for the CDR3 is TGCGCCAGCAGTGCCCGACAGGGGAACTATGGCTACACCTTC.